What follows are 23 T cell receptor beta chains derived from one specimen sequenced in a study of CD8 T cells in Susac syndrome. Random hexamers were used to reverse transcribe an amount of 0.5 to 1 ug RNA. From the immunoSEQ multiplex PCR reads, TCRdb called clonotypes with MiXCR, one entry per CDR3 protein. The sample includes some 150,000 distinct CDR3 sequences, less than 97% seen only once; the top ten take about 0.15%. The sequenced material came from CD8+ T cells from PBMCs. Source of these receptors: a human donor with multiple sclerosis.

CDR3 sequence reads: CASSLSPNYEQFF. The CDR3 DNA follows: TGTGCCAGCAGTTTGTCCCCCAACTATGAGCAGTTCTTC. The chain employs TRBV12-3 or TRBV12-4 and TRBJ2-1; D uncertain. With 3 bases removed from V and 8 bases from J, the gap between germline ends came to 11 bases. The CDR3 loop spans 13 amino acids.

This chain links TRBV29-1 with TRBJ2-7, with 9 bases identical to TRBD1. The CDR3 is 12 amino acids. Looked up from germline, CDR1 is SQVTM and CDR2 is ANQGSEA. With 6 bases clipped from V and 6 bases from J, the junction kept 6 bases outside the gene matches. CDR3 DNA: TGCAGCGTGGCCTCGACAGGGGGCGAGCAGTACGTC. It translates to CSVASTGGEQYV.

The V and J genes are TRBV2 and TRBJ2-1, with D possibly TRBD1 on 6 matching bases. The CDR3 extends over 16 amino acids. The V end was cut by 2 bases, the J end by 2 bases, with 13 bases between. Germline values: CDR1 SNHLY, CDR2 FYNNEI. This chain's CDR3 is CASSEIAQGTYNEQFF. CDR3 nucleotides: TGTGCCAGCAGTGAAATCGCTCAGGGGACCTACAATGAGCAGTTCTTC.

This clonotype was seen a handful of times. The chain recombines TRBV6-6 with TRBJ2-1; D is uncertain. CDR1 MNHNY and CDR2 SVGAGI come from the germline V gene (reference sequence). Trimming shortened V by 7 bases and J by 4 bases, and 8 bases separated the two germline ends. The CDR3 has 12 amino acids. In DNA, the CDR3 is TGTGCCAGCAACGGCGTGTACAATGAGCAGTTCTTC. Its protein product is CASNGVYNEQFF.

This sequence joins TRBV13 and TRBJ1-5; no definite D call. The CDR3 is 15 amino acids. The V end was cut by 4 bases, the J end by 7 bases, with 17 bases between. In germline, CDR1 is PRHDT, CDR2 FYEKMQ (reference sequence). The CDR3 reads CASSSAAFSRQPQHF. As DNA, the CDR3 is TGTGCCAGCAGCTCCGCTGCTTTTAGCAGACAGCCCCAGCATTTT. The full variable domain, its missing parts supplied by reference TRBV13 and TRBJ1-5, is AAGVIQSPRHLIKEKRETATLKCYPIPRHDTVYWYQQGPGQDPQFLISFYEKMQSDKGSIPDRFSAQQFSDYHSELNMSSLELGDSALYFCASSSAAFSRQPQHFGDGTRLSIL.

The chain is built from TRBV25-1 and TRBJ2-4; D is uncertain. Trimming removed 6 bases at V and 2 bases at J, with 17 bases between. This CDR3 has 16 residues. The germline gives CDR1 MGHDK, CDR2 SYGVNS. The CDR3 nucleotides are TGTGCCAGCAGCGTCCTCCCCCGACATCCCAAAAACATTCAGTACTTC. This encodes CASSVLPRHPKNIQYF.

This rearrangement joins TRBV6-5 to TRBJ2-1, with 11 nucleotides matching TRBD1. V shed 1 base, J shed 10 bases, and the junction held 12 bases outside the gene matches. CDR3 size: 17 residues. Per the germline V gene, CDR1 is MNHEY and CDR2 is SVGAGI. CDR3 in amino acids: CASSYWTGGSHGREQFF. CDR3 sequence (DNA): TGTGCCAGCAGTTACTGGACAGGGGGCTCACATGGGCGGGAGCAGTTCTTC.

The V gene is TRBV7-9, the J gene TRBJ1-1; no clear D gene. The CDR3 is 14 amino acids. The germline V gene encodes CDR1 SEHNR and CDR2 FQNEAQ (reference sequence). The germline V and J ends were trimmed by 1 base and 1 base, with 7 bases remaining between them. CDR3 DNA sequence: TGTGCCAGCAGCTTAGTAGAGGAGAACACTGAAGCTTTCTTT. It encodes CASSLVEENTEAFF.

This clonotype came up once. V is TRBV6-5 and J is TRBJ2-5, with D hard to call. CDR3 length: 12 residues. V was trimmed by 2 bases and J by 4 bases, leaving 5 bases between them. The V gene's germline CDR1 is MNHEY and CDR2 SVGAGI. The CDR3 reads CASSYGGETQYF. The CDR3 region has the DNA TGTGCCAGCAGTTACGGCGGAGAGACCCAGTACTTC.

This clonotype is a singleton in its sample. The chain links TRBV29-1 to TRBJ2-1; 10 nucleotides match TRBD1. Germline CDR1 reads SQVTM; CDR2 reads ANQGSEA. CDR3 size: 13 residues. V lost 7 bases and J lost 8; bases outside the gene matches: 8. This CDR3 is CSGGTGAMYEQFF. CDR3 DNA: TGCAGCGGCGGGACAGGGGCGATGTATGAGCAGTTCTTC.

This chain links TRBV12-3 or TRBV12-4 with TRBJ2-5, with D possibly being TRBD2 (6 bases). V lost 1 base and J 2 bases, leaving 14 bases between the germline ends. CDR3 length equals 16 residues. CDR3 sequence reads: CASSLVLGGTQETQYF. DNA for the CDR3: TGTGCCAGCAGTTTAGTTTTGGGGGGTACACAAGAGACCCAGTACTTC.

The chain employs TRBV20-1 and TRBJ2-1, with 9 bases lining up with TRBD1. The DNA end is a closer match to TRBJ2-7, so the J assignment may be wrong. The germline CDR1 and CDR2 sequences are DFQATT and SNEGSKA (reference sequence). The CDR3 extends over 15 amino acids. The CDR3: CSARLPGQGTYEQYF. The CDR3 coding sequence is TGCAGTGCTAGATTGCCGGGACAGGGTACCTACGAGCAGTACTTC.

This sequence joins TRBV4-1 and TRBJ2-5; possible D gene TRBD2, 6 bases. Germline V gene lookup returns CDR1 MGHRA and CDR2 YSYEKL. V was cut by 3 bases and J by 5 bases, with 19 bases left in between. The CDR3 loop spans 16 amino acids. The CDR3 sequence: CASSQDGEAPRETQYF. The CDR3 DNA reads TGCGCCAGCAGCCAGGATGGGGAGGCTCCGCGGGAGACCCAGTACTTC.

This clonotype was seen only once. V is TRBV29-1 and J is TRBJ2-3, with TRBD2 matching over 7 bases. V lost 1 base and J lost 4; bases outside the gene matches: 11. The germline V gene encodes CDR1 SQVTM and CDR2 ANQGSEA. This CDR3 has 16 amino acids. Written as DNA, the CDR3 is TGCAGCGTTGAAGGGGGTGGACTAGAACCCTCAGATACGCAGTATTTT. The encoded protein is CSVEGGGLEPSDTQYF.

The rearrangement joins TRBV12-3 or TRBV12-4 to TRBJ2-3; no reliable D call. The CDR3 totals 13 residues. The V gene lost 5 bases and the J gene lost 1 base, with 7 bases spanning the gap. The CDR3 DNA sequence: TGTGCCAGCAGTGACGTTGGCACAGATACGCAGTATTTT. Amino acids: CASSDVGTDTQYF.

This chain connects TRBV9 to TRBJ2-5, with 10 bases that match TRBD1. The V gene end was trimmed by 0 bases and the J gene end by 5 bases; junction bases not matched to a gene: 4. This CDR3 comprises 15 residues. The germline V gene has CDR1 SGDLS and CDR2 YYNGEE. The chain's CDR3 is CASSVGDRGVETQYF. The CDR3 coding sequence is TGTGCCAGCAGCGTAGGGGACAGGGGAGTCGAGACCCAGTACTTC. Full variable domain (outside the CDR3, taken from reference TRBV9 and TRBJ2-5): DSGVTQTPKHLITATGQRVTLRCSPRSGDLSVYWYQQSLDQGLQFLIQYYNGEERAKGNILERFSAQQFPDLHSELNLSSLELGDSALYFCASSVGDRGVETQYFGPGTRLLVL.

This chain links TRBV9 with TRBJ1-6, with no clear D. V was clipped by 0 bases and J by 7 bases, with 11 bases between them. From germline, CDR1 is SGDLS and CDR2 YYNGEE. CDR3 length: 15 residues. In DNA, the CDR3 is TGTGCCAGCAGCGTAGAGGACTTCGGGAATTCACCCCTCCACTTT. Translating it yields CASSVEDFGNSPLHF.

The chain employs TRBV30 and TRBJ1-2; 8 bases agree with TRBD1. With V trimmed by 8 bases and J by 4 bases, 6 bases remained unmatched. The CDR3 is 12 amino acids. Germline CDR1 GTSNPN, CDR2 SVGIG (reference sequence). The CDR3 loop reads CAGGQAVYGYTF. The DNA for the CDR3 is TGTGCCGGGGGACAGGCCGTCTATGGCTACACCTTC.

This sequence joins TRBV6-5 and TRBJ2-7; D is perhaps TRBD1 (6 bases). Germline lookup yields CDR1 MNHEY and CDR2 SVGAGI. This CDR3 has 13 amino acids. The V end was cut by 6 bases, the J end by 7 bases, with 16 bases between. This chain's CDR3 is CASRSQGVGEQYV. CDR3 nucleotide sequence: TGTGCCAGCAGGTCACAGGGTGTTGGGGAGCAGTACGTC.

The rearrangement links TRBV20-1 to TRBJ1-1, with D perhaps TRBD1 (6 bases). CDR1 DFQATT and CDR2 SNEGSKA come from the germline V gene (reference sequence). CDR3 size: 15 residues. V lost 0 bases and J lost 0, with 11 bases in between. The CDR3 DNA reads as TGCAGTGCTAGAGACCTCGGACAGATGAACACTGAAGCTTTCTTT. Protein product: CSARDLGQMNTEAFF.

The chain is built from TRBV4-2 and TRBJ1-2; unclear D gene. The CDR3 spans 15 residues. The germline gives CDR1 LGHNA, CDR2 YNFKEQ. V lost 0 bases and J 4 bases, leaving 12 bases between the germline ends. The CDR3 nucleotides are TGTGCCAGCAGCCAAGATTCGTCGGCATCCTATGGCTACACCTTC. This encodes CASSQDSSASYGYTF.

V is TRBV13 and J is TRBJ2-5; 14 bases are shared with TRBD2. Germline CDR1 reads PRHDT; CDR2 reads FYEKMQ (reference sequence). The CDR3 loop spans 17 amino acids. Trimming removed 6 bases from V and 4 bases from J; junction bases left unmatched: 10. CDR3 nucleotides: TGTGCCAGCAGTTACTATACCGGGACTAGCGGGGGAGAGACCCAGTACTTC. Amino acids: CASSYYTGTSGGETQYF.

This rearrangement joins TRBV7-9 to TRBJ1-2; D not certain. Germline CDR1 is SEHNR and CDR2 is FQNEAQ (reference sequence). CDR3 length: 15 residues. V dropped 2 bases and J dropped 3 bases, with 13 bases sitting between them. CDR3 protein: CASSLSREEHYGYTF. In nucleotides, the CDR3 is TGTGCCAGCAGCTTATCCCGGGAAGAACACTATGGCTACACCTTC. The full variable domain, completed using reference TRBV7-9 and TRBJ1-2, is DTGVSQNPRHKITKRGQNVTFRCDPISEHNRLYWYRQTLGQGPEFLTYFQNEAQLEKSRLLSDRFSAERPKGSFSTLEIQRTEQGDSAMYLCASSLSREEHYGYTFGSGTRLTVV.